This T cell receptor (beta chain) was identified in a study of regulatory T cells in long-lasting Graves disease. Study conclusions and caveats: TRBV28, TRBJ1-2 and TRBJ2-5 were favored in persistent disease.

This clonotype was found many times. Its cognate antigen is unknown. Specified time point: newly diagnosed GD, antithyroid drugs for less than 3 months. RNA isolated from PBMCs was used to make the TCR library. The authors drew 7.5 to 10 milliliters of peripheral blood into EDTA tubes. HTBI primers from iRepertoire and Arm-PCR of CDR3 regions yielded the TCR beta libraries. In the authors' workflow: Identified segments across samples numbered about 64 TRBV and over 13 TRBJ. TCRdb recomputed calls from the multiplex PCR reads with MiXCR, one row per CDR3 protein. These V and J calls are TCRdb output, not the study's own analysis. The sample has 200,000 to 250,000 distinct CDR3 sequences, 20% to 25% seen once. V trimming: 4 bases; J trimming: 3 bases; junction bases outside the gene matches: 7. The germline V gene encodes CDR1 KGHDR and CDR2 SFDVKD. This CDR3 region has 16 residues.

The source was peripheral blood mononuclear cells (PBMCs), collected at new diagnosis, from a patient treated with antithyroid drugs. The J gene is TRBJ2-2, the V gene TRBV24-1; 7 bases agree with TRBD1. The receptor was derived from a female donor with Graves disease. As DNA, the CDR3 is TGTGCCACCAGTGACGCCGGACAGGATTACACCGGGGAGCTGTTTTTT. Translation gives CATSDAGQDYTGELFF.